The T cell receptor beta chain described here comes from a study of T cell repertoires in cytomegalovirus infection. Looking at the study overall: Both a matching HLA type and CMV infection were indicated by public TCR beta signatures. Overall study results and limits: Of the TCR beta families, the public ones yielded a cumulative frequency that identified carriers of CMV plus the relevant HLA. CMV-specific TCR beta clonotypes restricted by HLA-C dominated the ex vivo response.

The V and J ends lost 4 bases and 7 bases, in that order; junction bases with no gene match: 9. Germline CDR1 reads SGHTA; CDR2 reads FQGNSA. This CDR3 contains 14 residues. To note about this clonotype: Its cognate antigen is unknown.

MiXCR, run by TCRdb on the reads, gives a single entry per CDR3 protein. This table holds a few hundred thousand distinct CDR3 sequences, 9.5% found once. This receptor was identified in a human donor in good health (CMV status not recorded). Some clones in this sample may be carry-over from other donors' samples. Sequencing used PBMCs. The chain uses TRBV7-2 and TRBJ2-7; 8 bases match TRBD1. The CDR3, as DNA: TGTGCCAGCAGCTCCGGACAGGGCTGGGGGGAGCAGTACTTC. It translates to CASSSGQGWGEQYF.